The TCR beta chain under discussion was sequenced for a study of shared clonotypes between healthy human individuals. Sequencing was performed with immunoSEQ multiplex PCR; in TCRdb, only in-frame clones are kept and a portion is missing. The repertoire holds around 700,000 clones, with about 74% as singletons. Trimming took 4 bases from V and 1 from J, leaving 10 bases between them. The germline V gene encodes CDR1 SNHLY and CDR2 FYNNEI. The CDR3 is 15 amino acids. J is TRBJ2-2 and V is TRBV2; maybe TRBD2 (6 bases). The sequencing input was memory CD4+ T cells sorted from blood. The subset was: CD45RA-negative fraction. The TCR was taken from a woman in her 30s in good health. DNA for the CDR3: TGTGCCAGCAGTGTTAAGCGGGTGAACACCGGGGAGCTGTTTTTT. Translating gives CASSVKRVNTGELFF.